This TCR beta chain came from a study of CD8 T cells in ankylosing spondylitis. This clonotype was picked up a small number of times. The target antigen is unknown. Points from the study as a whole: The study looked at matched synovial fluid samples from ankylosing spondylitis patients. Disease-linked clones were reported to be significantly enriched there. There was a TCR beta motif, made of eight highly homologous variants, that appeared characteristic of ankylosing spondylitis blood.

This CDR3 is 15 amino acids long. CDR1 is SGHVS and CDR2 is FQNEAQ in the germline V gene. Germline trimming cut 9 bases from V and 2 bases from J; bases unmatched to any gene: 1. TCR beta libraries were made by quantitative 5'-RACE with molecular barcodes. TCRdb analysed the 5' RACE reads with MiXCR anew, one entry per CDR3 protein. The sample yields 250,000 to 300,000 distinct CDR3 sequences, around 18% seen once. This TCR was sampled from a male donor with ankylosing spondylitis or in good health (not recorded which). This rearrangement joins TRBV7-8 to TRBJ2-1; 16 nucleotides match TRBD2. The sample was blood, either unsorted or a sorted T cell fraction (not recorded which). The CDR3 bases are TGTGCCAGTGGGACTAGCGGGGGGGCCTACAATGAGCAGTTCTTC. Translating it yields CASGTSGGAYNEQFF. The full variable domain, its missing parts supplied by reference TRBV7-8 and TRBJ2-1, is GAGVSQSPRYKVAKRGQDVALRCDPISGHVSLFWYQQALGQGPEFLTYFQNEAQLDKSGLPSDRFFAERPEGSVSTLKIQRTQQEDSAVYLCASGTSGGAYNEQFFGPGTRLTVL.